This entry concerns a single T cell receptor beta chain. The target antigen is unknown. The source of the sample is a study of T cell responses to AZD1222 COVID-19 vaccine. Broader study findings: Among those given AZD1222, only five or six were seropositive at baseline. White British donors predominated, females outnumbered males, and clonal diversity was possibly underestimated.

The assay was immunoSEQ multiplex PCR, and TCRdb's table has in-frame clones only and misses some. The repertoire consists of 150,000 or so clones, with around 93% occurring once and the leading ten covering around 1.9%. J was trimmed by 0 bases and V by 3 bases; bases with no gene match: 2. The germline CDR1 and CDR2 sequences are SGDLS and YYNGEE. This CDR3 region has 15 residues. The sequences come from peripheral blood, collected on day 0 of AZD1222 vaccination. J is TRBJ1-5 and V is TRBV9, with 8 positions matching TRBD1. The origin of this receptor is an adult in good health. The CDR3 DNA follows: TGTGCCAGCAGCGCCGGACAGGGTAGCAATCAGCCCCAGCATTTT. Its protein is CASSAGQGSNQPQHF.